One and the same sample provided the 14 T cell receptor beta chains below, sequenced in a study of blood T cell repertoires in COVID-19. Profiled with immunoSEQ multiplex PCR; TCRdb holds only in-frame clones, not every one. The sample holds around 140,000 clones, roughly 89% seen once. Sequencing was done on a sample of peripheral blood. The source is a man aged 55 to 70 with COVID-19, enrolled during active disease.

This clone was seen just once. The CDR3: CASSSLAGGRDTQYF. Here the CDR3 DNA reads TGTGCCAGCAGTTCCCTCGCGGGGGGGCGAGATACGCAGTATTTT. This chain joins TRBV7-8 and TRBJ2-3, with 9 bases lining up with TRBD2. The CDR3 contains 15 residues. The germline gives CDR1 SGHVS, CDR2 FQNEAQ. V trimming: 6 bases; J trimming: 5 bases; junction bases outside the gene matches: 9.

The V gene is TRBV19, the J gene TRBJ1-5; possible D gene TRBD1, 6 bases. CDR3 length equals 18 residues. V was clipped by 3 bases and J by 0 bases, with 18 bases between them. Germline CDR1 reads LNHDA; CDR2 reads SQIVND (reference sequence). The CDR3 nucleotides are TGTGCCAGTAGTATGACCGGAATTGGGGGCTATAGCAATCAGCCCCAGCATTTT. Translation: CASSMTGIGGYSNQPQHF. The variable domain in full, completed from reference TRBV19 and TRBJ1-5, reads DGGITQSPKYLFRKEGQNVTLSCEQNLNHDAMYWYRQDPGQGLRLIYYSQIVNDFQKGDIAEGYSVSREKKESFPLTVTSAQKNPTAFYLCASSMTGIGGYSNQPQHFGDGTRLSIL.

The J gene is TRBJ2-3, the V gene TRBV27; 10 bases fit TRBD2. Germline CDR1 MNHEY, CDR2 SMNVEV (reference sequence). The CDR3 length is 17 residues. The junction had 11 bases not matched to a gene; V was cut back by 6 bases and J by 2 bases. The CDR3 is CASRSVVAGGLTDTQYF. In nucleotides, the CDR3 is TGTGCCAGCAGGTCTGTTGTAGCGGGGGGACTCACAGATACGCAGTATTTT.

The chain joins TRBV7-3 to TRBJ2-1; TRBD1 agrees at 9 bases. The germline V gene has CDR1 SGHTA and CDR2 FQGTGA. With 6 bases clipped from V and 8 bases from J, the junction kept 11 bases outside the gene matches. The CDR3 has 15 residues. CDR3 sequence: CASSSQGAGADEQFF. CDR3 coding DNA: TGTGCCAGCAGTTCACAGGGGGCGGGGGCCGATGAGCAGTTCTTC. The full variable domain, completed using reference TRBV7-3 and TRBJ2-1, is GAGVSQTPSNKVTEKGKYVELRCDPISGHTALYWYRQSLGQGPEFLIYFQGTGAADDSGLPNDRFFAVRPEGSVSTLKIQRTERGDSAVYLCASSSQGAGADEQFFGPGTRLTVL.

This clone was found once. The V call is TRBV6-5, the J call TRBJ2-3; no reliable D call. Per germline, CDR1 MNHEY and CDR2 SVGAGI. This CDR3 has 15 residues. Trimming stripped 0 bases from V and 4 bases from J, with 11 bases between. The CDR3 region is CASSYSRQEPDTQYF. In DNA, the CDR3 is TGTGCCAGCAGTTACTCTCGGCAGGAACCAGATACGCAGTATTTT.

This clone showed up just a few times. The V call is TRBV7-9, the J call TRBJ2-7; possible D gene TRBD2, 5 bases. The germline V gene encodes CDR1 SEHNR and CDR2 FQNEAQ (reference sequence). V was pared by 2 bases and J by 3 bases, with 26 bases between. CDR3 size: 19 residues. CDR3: CASSLFGLRPGREGYEQYF. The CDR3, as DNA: TGTGCCAGCAGCTTATTTGGGCTCCGTCCGGGAAGAGAGGGCTACGAGCAGTACTTC.

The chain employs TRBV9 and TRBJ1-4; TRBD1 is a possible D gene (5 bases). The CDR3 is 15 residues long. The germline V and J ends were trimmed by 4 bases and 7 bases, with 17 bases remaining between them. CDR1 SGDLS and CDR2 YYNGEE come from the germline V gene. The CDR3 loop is CASSSSGTSGEKLFF. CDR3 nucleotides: TGTGCCAGCAGCTCCTCCGGGACTTCGGGTGAAAAACTGTTTTTT.

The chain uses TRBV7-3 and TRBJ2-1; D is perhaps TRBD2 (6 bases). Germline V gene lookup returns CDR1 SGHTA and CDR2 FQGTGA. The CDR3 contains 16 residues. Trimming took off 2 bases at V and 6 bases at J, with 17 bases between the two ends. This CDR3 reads CASSLEVGGYGNEQFF. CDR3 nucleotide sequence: TGTGCCAGCAGCTTAGAGGTTGGGGGGTATGGCAATGAGCAGTTCTTC.

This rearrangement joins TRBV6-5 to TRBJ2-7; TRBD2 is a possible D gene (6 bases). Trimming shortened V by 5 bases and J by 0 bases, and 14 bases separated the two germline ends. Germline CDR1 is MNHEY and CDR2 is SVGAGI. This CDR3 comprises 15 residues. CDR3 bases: TGTGCCAGCAGTCCTCGGGGGTCACCCTCCTACGAGCAGTACTTC. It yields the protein CASSPRGSPSYEQYF.

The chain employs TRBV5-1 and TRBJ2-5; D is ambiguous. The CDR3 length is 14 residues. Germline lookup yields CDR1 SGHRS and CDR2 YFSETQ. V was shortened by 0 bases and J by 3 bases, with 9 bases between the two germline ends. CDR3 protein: CASSLGVGEETQYF. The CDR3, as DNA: TGCGCCAGCAGCTTGGGGGTGGGCGAAGAGACCCAGTACTTC.

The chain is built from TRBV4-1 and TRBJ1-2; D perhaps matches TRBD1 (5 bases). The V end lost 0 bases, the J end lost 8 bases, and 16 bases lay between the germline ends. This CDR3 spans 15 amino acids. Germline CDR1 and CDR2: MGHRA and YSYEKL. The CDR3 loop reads CASSQDSQGIGGYTF. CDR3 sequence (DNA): TGCGCCAGCAGCCAAGATAGCCAGGGCATAGGAGGCTACACCTTC.

Here the CDR3 DNA reads TGTGCCAGCAGCTTTAAACAGGGAGATACGCAGTATTTT. It codes for CASSFKQGDTQYF. The V and J genes are TRBV7-3 and TRBJ2-3; a possible D gene is TRBD1 (6 bases). The CDR3 totals 13 residues. Trimming pared 3 bases from V and 5 bases from J, leaving 9 bases between. Germline V gene data show CDR1 as SGHTA and CDR2 as FQGTGA. Combining the CDR3 with reference TRBV7-3 and TRBJ2-3 gives the whole variable domain GAGVSQTPSNKVTEKGKYVELRCDPISGHTALYWYRQSLGQGPEFLIYFQGTGAADDSGLPNDRFFAVRPEGSVSTLKIQRTERGDSAVYLCASSFKQGDTQYFGPGTRLTVL.

The CDR3: CASSKGGLAGNNEQFF. In nucleotides, the CDR3 is TGTGCCAGCAGCAAAGGCGGTCTAGCGGGTAACAATGAGCAGTTCTTC. The chain combines TRBV11-3 with TRBJ2-1; 8 bases align to TRBD2. The J segment lost 5 bases and the V segment lost 5 bases, leaving 11 bases of the junction unmatched. Per the germline V gene, CDR1 is SGHNT and CDR2 is YENEEA. The CDR3 covers 16 residues. The whole variable domain, filled in from reference TRBV11-3 and TRBJ2-1, reads EAGVVQSPRYKIIEKKQPVAFWCNPISGHNTLYWYLQNLGQGPELLIRYENEEAVDDSQLPKDRFSAERLKGVDSTLKIQPAELGDSAVYLCASSKGGLAGNNEQFFGPGTRLTVL.

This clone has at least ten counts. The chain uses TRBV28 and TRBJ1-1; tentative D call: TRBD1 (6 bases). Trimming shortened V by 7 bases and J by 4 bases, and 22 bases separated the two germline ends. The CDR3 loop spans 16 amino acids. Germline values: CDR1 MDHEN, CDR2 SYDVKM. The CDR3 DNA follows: TGTGCCAGCAATTCCGGGCCCCCAGGGGCCGGCACTGAAGCTTTCTTT. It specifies CASNSGPPGAGTEAFF.